The clone carrying this TCR beta chain occurred many times. Trimming removed 3 bases from V and 0 bases from J, with 2 bases in between. This CDR3 region has 12 residues. Germline V gene data show CDR1 as SGHAT and CDR2 as FQDESV (reference sequence). RNA transcripts gave rise to amplified TCR beta CDR3 regions. Using the HTBI primer set, a first-round RT-PCR was run on the TCR CDR3. Using its own MiXCR run on the multiplex PCR reads, TCRdb lists one record per CDR3 protein. This table holds about 200,000 distinct CDR3 sequences, around 16% found once. This record belongs to a study of T cells in Graves' hyperthyroidism and ophthalmopathy.

The sequencing input was blood. This sequence joins TRBV11-1 and TRBJ1-1; D gene uncertain. The clonotype originates from a man between 35 and 55 years old with Graves' hyperthyroidism. The CDR3 nucleotides are TGTGCCAGCAGCTTCATGAACACTGAAGCTTTCTTT. Its protein product is CASSFMNTEAFF. Supplemented by reference TRBV11-1 and TRBJ1-1, the full variable domain reads EAEVAQSPRYKITEKSQAVAFWCDPISGHATLYWYRQILGQGPELLVQFQDESVVDDSQLPKDRFSAERLKGVDSTLKIQPAELGDSAMYLCASSFMNTEAFFGQGTRLTVV.